Following are 20 T cell receptor beta chains from one sample sequenced in a study of vaccination and CD4 T cells after COVID-19. Sequence data for DNA of cultured CD4+ T cells were generated by the Oncomine TCR Beta short-read assay. TCRdb reanalysed the PCR reads using MiXCR and keeps one entry per CDR3 protein. The data show thousands of distinct CDR3 sequences, nearly 55% seen once. Described treatment: approximately 9-day PBMC culture with coronavirus spike peptide pools or control peptides (ViraFEST assay). CD4+ T cells that came from the unexposed donor were collected before the COVID-19 pandemic (2011-2018). Antigens for these TCRs are unknown. The sequenced sample consisted of CD4+ T cells from blood, cultured in vitro. These receptors all stem from a human donor in good health.

The chain employs TRBV7-2 and TRBJ2-7; possibly TRBD1 for D (6 bases). Deletions cut 5 bases from V and 0 bases from J, with 11 bases between. The CDR3 runs 14 residues. Germline values: CDR1 SGHTA, CDR2 FQGNSA. The CDR3 here is CASSRGQSSYEQYF. The CDR3 DNA follows: TGTGCCAGCAGCCGGGGACAAAGCTCCTACGAGCAGTACTTC.

The rearrangement joins TRBV29-1 to TRBJ1-2; the match to TRBD1 covers 9 bases. V was clipped by 4 bases and J by 6 bases; unmatched bases: 6. CDR3 size: 13 residues. The germline V gene encodes CDR1 SQVTM and CDR2 ANQGSEA. CDR3 bases: TGCAGCGTTGTGACAGGGGGTCTTGATGGCTACACCTTC. It yields the protein CSVVTGGLDGYTF.

CDR3 residues: CASTRGLRTYEQYF. The CDR3 DNA follows: TGTGCCAGCACCCGGGGACTCCGGACCTACGAGCAGTACTTC. The chain has TRBV28 and TRBJ2-7, with D perhaps TRBD2 (6 bases). CDR3 length equals 14 residues. The germline V and J ends were trimmed by 7 bases and 2 bases, with 15 bases remaining between them. Looked up from germline, CDR1 is MDHEN and CDR2 is SYDVKM.

This clonotype was counted a single time. The V gene is TRBV4-2, the J gene TRBJ1-1; weak D call: TRBD1 (5 bases). The V end was cut by 1 base, the J end by 6 bases, with 18 bases between. The CDR3 extends over 16 amino acids. Germline CDR1 reads LGHNA; CDR2 reads YNFKEQ. The CDR3 sequence is CASSQGMGGVEAEAFF. CDR3 DNA: TGTGCCAGCAGCCAAGGTATGGGGGGAGTCGAGGCTGAAGCTTTCTTT.

This clonotype appeared a single time. The chain couples TRBV7-9 to TRBJ1-4, with TRBD1 identical over 7 bases. The germline CDR1 and CDR2 sequences are SEHNR and FQNEAQ (reference sequence). J was trimmed by 3 bases and V by 0 bases; bases with no gene match: 7. The CDR3 spans 17 residues. This CDR3 is CASSLAGGSGANEKLFF. Here the CDR3 DNA reads TGTGCCAGCAGCTTAGCAGGGGGCAGCGGTGCTAATGAAAAACTGTTTTTT.

This clonotype came up once. The V call is TRBV19, the J call TRBJ1-4; D uncertain. Germline CDR1 LNHDA, CDR2 SQIVND (reference sequence). Deletions cut 5 bases from V and 8 bases from J, with 12 bases between. The CDR3 has 13 amino acids. The CDR3 reads CASSVDGQEKLFF. The CDR3 DNA reads TGTGCCAGTAGTGTGGACGGCCAGGAAAAACTGTTTTTT. The whole variable domain, remainder taken from reference TRBV19 and TRBJ1-4, is DGGITQSPKYLFRKEGQNVTLSCEQNLNHDAMYWYRQDPGQGLRLIYYSQIVNDFQKGDIAEGYSVSREKKESFPLTVTSAQKNPTAFYLCASSVDGQEKLFFGSGTQLSVL.

V gene TRBV6-4 combines with J gene TRBJ1-1; TRBD1 might be the D (5 bases). Deletions cut 5 bases from V and 1 base from J, with 8 bases between. The CDR3 extends over 13 amino acids. Germline V gene lookup returns CDR1 MRHNA and CDR2 SNTAGT. DNA for the CDR3: TGTGCCAGCAGTAGGGGAGGGAACACTGAAGCTTTCTTT. This translates into CASSRGGNTEAFF.

The V and J genes are TRBV20-1 and TRBJ1-2, with 10 positions matching TRBD1. The CDR3 spans 17 residues. After removal of 0 bases from V and 2 bases from J, the junction contained 9 bases not matched to a gene. CDR1 and CDR2 (germline): DFQATT, SNEGSKA (reference sequence). CDR3 sequence reads: CSARDPIRTGGNYGYTF. CDR3 nucleotide sequence: TGCAGTGCTAGAGACCCCATAAGGACAGGGGGAAACTATGGCTACACCTTC.

This sequence joins TRBV28 and TRBJ1-5; no clear D gene. CDR1 is MDHEN, CDR2 SYDVKM, per germline. The CDR3 has 16 amino acids. V was cut by 2 bases and J by 1 base, with 12 bases left in between. CDR3 amino acids: CASSLLGGMSNQPQHF. The CDR3 nucleotides read TGTGCCAGCAGTTTACTCGGAGGGATGAGCAATCAGCCCCAGCATTTT.

The rearrangement joins TRBV2 to TRBJ1-2; 7 bases are shared with TRBD1. After removal of 6 bases from V and 5 bases from J, the junction contained 6 bases not matched to a gene. The CDR3 runs to 13 residues. Germline V gives CDR1 SNHLY, CDR2 FYNNEI. CDR3 sequence (DNA): TGTGCCAGCAGCGGGGACAGCTTTTATGGCTACACCTTC. It specifies CASSGDSFYGYTF. The full variable domain, rest sourced from reference TRBV2 and TRBJ1-2, is EPEVTQTPSHQVTQMGQEVILRCVPISNHLYFYWYRQILGQKVEFLVSFYNNEISEKSEIFDDQFSVERPDGSNFTLKIRSTKLEDSAMYFCASSGDSFYGYTFGSGTRLTVV.

A few counts support this clonotype. This rearrangement joins TRBV6-5 to TRBJ1-1, with D uncertain. V dropped 0 bases and J dropped 5 bases, with 7 bases sitting between them. There are 13 residues in the CDR3. Germline-derived CDR1 and CDR2 are MNHEY and SVGAGI. CDR3 residues: CASSYSRGTEAFF. The CDR3 DNA reads TGTGCCAGCAGTTACTCTCGGGGTACTGAAGCTTTCTTT.

This chain uses TRBV6-1 with TRBJ2-3; D is undetermined. V lost 2 bases, J lost 2 bases, and 5 bases lay in between. The length of the CDR3 is 13 residues. CDR1 is MNHNS, CDR2 SASEGT, per germline. CDR3 in DNA: TGTGCCAGCAGTGAATCCCACACAGATACGCAGTATTTT. Its protein is CASSESHTDTQYF.

This clonotype has a handful of counts. The V call is TRBV27, the J call TRBJ1-1, with 7 nucleotides matching TRBD1. The CDR3 is 15 residues long. V dropped 5 bases and J dropped 7; count of bases not matched to a gene: 13. Germline V gene data show CDR1 as MNHEY and CDR2 as SMNVEV (reference sequence). This CDR3 is CASSTNRGRGVEAFF. For the CDR3, the DNA is TGTGCCAGCAGTACGAACAGGGGCCGGGGGGTTGAAGCTTTCTTT.

The chain uses TRBV6-2 or TRBV6-3 and TRBJ2-3; 15 nucleotides align to TRBD2. Losses at the gene ends were 6 bases for V and 5 bases for J; bases not matched to a gene: 6. Germline values: CDR1 MNHEY, CDR2 SVGEGT. The CDR3 totals 16 residues. CDR3 loop: CASRLGLAGGLDTQYF. CDR3 nucleotides: TGTGCCAGCAGACTCGGACTAGCGGGGGGGTTAGATACGCAGTATTTT.

The chain is built from TRBV5-6 and TRBJ1-1, with TRBD1 as a possible D gene (5 bases). Germline V gene sequence: CDR1 SGHDT, CDR2 YYEEEE. Trimming cost V 1 base and J 5 bases, with 18 bases left between them. The CDR3 has 16 residues. CDR3 nucleotides: TGTGCCAGCAGCTTGAATCAGGGTCTAGTTGGGACTGAAGCTTTCTTT. Its protein product is CASSLNQGLVGTEAFF.

The chain couples TRBV24-1 to TRBJ2-1; 12 bases are a match to TRBD2. The CDR3 has 15 residues. V was pared by 6 bases and J by 6 bases, with 5 bases of the junction left unmatched. Germline CDR1 KGHDR, CDR2 SFDVKD. CDR3 sequence (DNA): TGTGCCACCAGTAGGACTAGCGGGGCCGGCAATGAGCAGTTCTTC. Encoded protein: CATSRTSGAGNEQFF.

The rearrangement links TRBV7-9 to TRBJ1-1, with D possibly being TRBD1 (6 bases). This CDR3 spans 15 amino acids. Looked up from germline, CDR1 is SEHNR and CDR2 is FQNEAQ (reference sequence). Trimming cost V 5 bases and J 2 bases, with 15 bases left between them. Here the CDR3 DNA reads TGTGCCAGCAGCCACCAACAGGGAACAAACACTGAAGCTTTCTTT. It specifies CASSHQQGTNTEAFF.

The chain combines TRBV11-2 with TRBJ1-2; D remains ambiguous. CDR3 size: 12 residues. V lost 0 bases, J lost 13 bases, and 12 bases lay in between. The germline CDR1 and CDR2 sequences are SGHAT and FQNNGV. CDR3: CASSLDGLGATF. The CDR3 nucleotides are TGTGCCAGCAGCTTAGACGGCCTCGGTGCCACCTTC.

The V gene is TRBV3-1, the J gene TRBJ2-3; D unresolved. Per germline, CDR1 LGHDT and CDR2 YNNKEL (reference sequence). V was clipped by 1 base and J by 1 base, with 3 bases between them. The CDR3 runs to 13 residues. Here the CDR3 reads CASSQGGTDTQYF. The CDR3 DNA reads as TGTGCCAGCAGCCAAGGAGGCACAGATACGCAGTATTTT.

Written as DNA, the CDR3 is TGTGCCAGCAGTGGGGACCGGGACAGGGTAAACATTCAGTACTTC. It specifies CASSGDRDRVNIQYF. The genes are TRBV2 and TRBJ2-4, with 9 bases identical to TRBD1. After removal of 4 bases from V and 6 bases from J, the junction contained 7 bases not matched to a gene. Germline V gives CDR1 SNHLY, CDR2 FYNNEI. This CDR3 contains 15 residues.